These 9 T cell receptor beta chains originate from one sample sequenced in a study of OX40 agonist ivuxolimab in advanced cancers. The data were produced by immunoSEQ multiplex PCR, yet TCRdb's version contains in-frame clones alone and is incomplete. This table holds around 99,000 clones, 91% found once. Specimen: CD4+ or CD8+ T cells sorted from blood, collected in a trial of the OX40 agonist ivuxolimab. The receptor source for this set is an adult with an advanced solid tumor such as melanoma, head and neck, liver or kidney cancer.

The V gene is TRBV4-2, the J gene TRBJ1-5; D is possibly TRBD1 (6 bases). The V gene's germline CDR1 is LGHNA and CDR2 YNFKEQ. The CDR3 is 16 amino acids. V lost 0 bases and J lost 6, with 15 bases in between. CDR3: CASSQDPRGPGQPQHF. CDR3 coding DNA: TGTGCCAGCAGCCAAGATCCCAGGGGTCCAGGTCAGCCCCAGCATTTT.

This chain joins TRBV5-4 and TRBJ2-1; TRBD2 matches at 12 bases. Trimming took 4 bases from V and 4 from J; bases not matched to a gene: 9. The CDR3 runs to 17 residues. Germline V gene lookup returns CDR1 SGHNT and CDR2 YYREEE (reference sequence). The CDR3, as DNA: TGTGCCAGCAGCCAGATGCTAGCGGGAGGGCTATACAATGAGCAGTTCTTC. Translated: CASSQMLAGGLYNEQFF. Complete variable domain (other parts from reference TRBV5-4 and TRBJ2-1): ETGVTQSPTHLIKTRGQQVTLRCSSQSGHNTVSWYQQALGQGPQFIFQYYREEENGRGNFPPRFSGLQFPNYSSELNVNALELDDSALYLCASSQMLAGGLYNEQFFGPGTRLTVL.

This clone was seen just once. The chain links TRBV19 to TRBJ2-5; TRBD1 or TRBD2 may be the D gene (5 bases each). Trimming removed 5 bases from V and 5 bases from J, with 21 bases in between. The germline V gene encodes CDR1 LNHDA and CDR2 SQIVND (reference sequence). The CDR3 contains 16 residues. The CDR3 sequence is CASSSRDAGYSETQYF. The DNA of the CDR3 is TGTGCCAGTAGTTCCCGGGATGCAGGGTATTCGGAGACCCAGTACTTC.

In its sample, this clone was seen a few times. The chain uses TRBV5-1 and TRBJ1-2; D is unresolved. The V end was cut by 6 bases, the J end by 7 bases, with 22 bases between. Germline assignment: CDR1 SGHRS and CDR2 YFSETQ. The CDR3 spans 15 residues. DNA for the CDR3: TGCGCCAGCACCGAGAGCCAAGCGGAGTCGGGTGGCTACACCTTC. Translation: CASTESQAESGGYTF.

The V and J genes are TRBV2 and TRBJ2-5; D not resolved. The ends were cut back, 6 bases at V and 4 bases at J, with 21 bases in the middle. Germline CDR1 is SNHLY and CDR2 is FYNNEI. The CDR3 sequence is 16 residues long. CDR3 DNA sequence: TGTGCCAGCAGCTCAACTCGGGCCCCTGCGAGAGAGACCCAGTACTTC. This gives the protein CASSSTRAPARETQYF.

The V and J genes are TRBV2 and TRBJ1-6; D gene ambiguous. Germline V gene lookup returns CDR1 SNHLY and CDR2 FYNNEI. There are 15 residues in the CDR3. Deletions cut 3 bases from V and 10 bases from J, with 16 bases between. In DNA form, the CDR3 reads TGTGCCAGCAGTGATTCGCAGCCCCTCTTATCACCCCTCCACTTT. It encodes CASSDSQPLLSPLHF.

The chain is built from TRBV11-3 and TRBJ2-5; 7 nucleotides line up with TRBD1. V was pared by 1 base and J by 0 bases, with 5 bases of the junction left unmatched. Germline V gene lookup returns CDR1 SGHNT and CDR2 YENEEA. The CDR3 consists of 16 residues. CDR3 coding DNA: TGTGCCAGCAGCTTAGCCGGGACAGCAAACCAAGAGACCCAGTACTTC. Amino acid sequence: CASSLAGTANQETQYF.

V is TRBV10-1 and J is TRBJ2-3; 12 positions match TRBD2. Trimming cost V 3 bases and J 0 bases; bases outside gene matches: 1. There are 16 residues in the CDR3. Germline-derived CDR1 and CDR2 are WNHNN and SYGVQD (reference sequence). The CDR3 protein is CASSEGLAGSTDTQYF. The CDR3 nucleotides are TGCGCCAGCAGTGAAGGACTAGCGGGGAGCACAGATACGCAGTATTTT.

The rearrangement uses TRBV5-6 and TRBJ2-7, with D hard to call. V was cut by 6 bases and J by 0 bases, with 4 bases left in between. Per germline, CDR1 SGHDT and CDR2 YYEEEE. The CDR3 covers 11 residues. CDR3 sequence (DNA): TGTGCCAGCACCAGCTCCTACGAGCAGTACTTC. This sequence encodes CASTSSYEQYF.